This TCR beta chain derives from a study of Ad26.COV2.S vaccination and SARS-CoV-2 variants. Across the whole study: It was the COV1001 Ad26.COV2.S trial arm that included the donor.

Treatment defined: around 19 received Ad26.COV2.S at low or high dose, single or two shots; roughly 5 received placebo; per-sample allocation not given. Each sample was drawn 63 days after the first injection (of vaccine or placebo). Based in Boston, the donor was an adult of 18-55 years. V shed 2 bases and J 9 bases; nucleotides not matched to a gene: 7. The CDR3 covers 14 residues. The germline V gene encodes CDR1 MNHEY and CDR2 SVGEGT. Data came from immunoSEQ multiplex PCR; TCRdb stores just in-frame clones and leaves some out. The table records approximately 480,000 clones, roughly nine tenths of them present only once.

This chain uses TRBV6-2 or TRBV6-3 with TRBJ2-1, with TRBD2 identical over 7 bases. This clonotype was sampled from a person aged 18-60 years who received the Ad26.COV2.S COVID-19 vaccine or a placebo. Here the sequenced sample was peripheral blood, taken in a trial of Ad26.COV2.S vaccine versus placebo. CDR3: CASSYPRTSSEQFF. The CDR3 DNA reads TGTGCCAGCAGTTACCCCAGGACTAGTAGTGAGCAGTTCTTC.